This note documents a single TCR beta chain sequence. Its specificity is unknown. Repertoires were generated with immunoSEQ multiplex PCR, while TCRdb's copy carries only in-frame clones and drops some. The sample yields 44,000 or so clones, approximately 81% seen once. Germline CDR1 reads MNHNY; CDR2 reads SVGAGI (reference sequence). The CDR3 spans 15 residues. With 5 bases clipped from V and 3 bases from J, the junction kept 8 bases outside the gene matches. Time point given: week 35, safety follow-up. Every vaccination contained 300 ug of the mutant IDH1 20-mer peptide and was paired with topical imiquimod. New WHO grade 3 or 4 astrocytomas that were IDH1-mutant and ATRX-lost occurred in the donors. This sample was taken from a study of a mutant IDH1 vaccine in newly diagnosed glioma. Study in general: Prior therapy was radiotherapy, temozolomide, or both; most received both.

Study outcomes and limitations: Vaccine-induced responses were seen in roughly 93% of patients, spanning several MHC alleles.

The TCR comes from a middle-aged woman with glioma. Some clones in this sample may be carry-over from other donors' samples. This specimen consisted of PBMCs, obtained from a glioma patient whose treatment included an IDH1 peptide vaccine. The rearrangement joins TRBV6-6 to TRBJ1-1, with 8 bases fitting TRBD1. In DNA, the CDR3 is TGTGCCAGCAGTCCAAGACAGGGGAGGGACACTGAAGCTTTCTTT. It translates to CASSPRQGRDTEAFF.